This T cell receptor (beta chain) came from a study of T cells in narcolepsy. Study results and caveats: HCRT-specific and TRIB2-specific autoreactive clonotypes appeared among same-patient CSF and blood CD4+ clonotypes. No autoreactive T cell clone sequences appeared in some memory CD4+ repertoires.

Remarks on this clone: The target antigen is unknown.

Clones were sequenced by immunoSEQ multiplex PCR, and TCRdb holds only the in-frame ones, with some missing. Counted here are about 35,000 clones, about four fifths occurring once; the ten biggest clones make up roughly 2.1%. This TCR derives from a human donor in good health. Specimen: memory (CD45RA-) CD4+ T cells from blood.

The CDR3 region is CASNIGRDTEAFF. The CDR3 DNA reads as TGTGCCAGCAACATCGGCAGGGACACTGAAGCTTTCTTT. V gene TRBV2 combines with J gene TRBJ1-1, with D tentatively TRBD1 (5 bases). The CDR3 spans 13 residues. Trimming took 7 bases from V and 3 from J, leaving 12 bases between them. Germline lookup yields CDR1 SNHLY and CDR2 FYNNEI.